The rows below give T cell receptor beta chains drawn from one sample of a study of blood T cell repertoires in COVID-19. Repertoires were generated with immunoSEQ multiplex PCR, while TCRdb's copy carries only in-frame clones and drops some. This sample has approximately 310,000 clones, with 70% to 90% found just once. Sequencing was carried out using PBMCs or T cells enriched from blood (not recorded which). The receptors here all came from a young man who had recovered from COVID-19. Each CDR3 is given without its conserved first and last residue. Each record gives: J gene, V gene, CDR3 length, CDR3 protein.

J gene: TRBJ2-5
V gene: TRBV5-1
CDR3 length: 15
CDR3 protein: ASSLARGLAGTETQY

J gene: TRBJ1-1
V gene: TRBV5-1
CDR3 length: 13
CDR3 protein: ASNPLPGKETEAF

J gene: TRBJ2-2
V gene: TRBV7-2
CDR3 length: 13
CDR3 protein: ASSLAAGEAGELF

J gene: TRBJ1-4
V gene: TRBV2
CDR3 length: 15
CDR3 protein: ASTLRDRALRGEKLF

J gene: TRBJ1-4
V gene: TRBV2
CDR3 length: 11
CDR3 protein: ASTRGGSEKLF

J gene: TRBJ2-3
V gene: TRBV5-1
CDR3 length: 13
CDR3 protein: ASSSGLAVGDTQY

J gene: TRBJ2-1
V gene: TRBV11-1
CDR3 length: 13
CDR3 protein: ASRGTSGAYNEQF

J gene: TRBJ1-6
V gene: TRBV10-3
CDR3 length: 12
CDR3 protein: AIKSDRDRVPLH

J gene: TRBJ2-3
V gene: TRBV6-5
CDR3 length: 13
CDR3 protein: ASSLKRGGPDTQY

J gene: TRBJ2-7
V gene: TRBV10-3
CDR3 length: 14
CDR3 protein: AISESGDRGYYEQY

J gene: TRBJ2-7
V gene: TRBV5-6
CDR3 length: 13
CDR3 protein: ASNRYLLSSYEQY

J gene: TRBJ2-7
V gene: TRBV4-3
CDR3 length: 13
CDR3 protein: ASSEGDRGPYEQY

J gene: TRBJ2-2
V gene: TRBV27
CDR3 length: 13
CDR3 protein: ASSLQLTNTGELF

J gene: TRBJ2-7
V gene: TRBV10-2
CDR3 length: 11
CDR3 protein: ASSEMSSYEQY

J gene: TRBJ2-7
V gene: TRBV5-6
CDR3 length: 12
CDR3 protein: ASSPQGGPYEQY

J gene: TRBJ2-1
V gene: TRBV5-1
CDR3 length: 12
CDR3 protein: ASSLESRGDEQF

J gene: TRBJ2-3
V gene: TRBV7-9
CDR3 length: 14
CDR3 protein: ASSPRTPLPSDTQY

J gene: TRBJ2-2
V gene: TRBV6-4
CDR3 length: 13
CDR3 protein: ASSATDSNTGELF

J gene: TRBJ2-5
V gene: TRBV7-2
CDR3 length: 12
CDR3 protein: ASSPTGNQETQY

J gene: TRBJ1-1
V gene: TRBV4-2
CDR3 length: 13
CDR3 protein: ASSQDAGVNTEAF

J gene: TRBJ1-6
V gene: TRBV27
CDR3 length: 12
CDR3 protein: ASTGQGDNSPLH

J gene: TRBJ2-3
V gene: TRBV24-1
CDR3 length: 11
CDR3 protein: ATSEAGTDTQY

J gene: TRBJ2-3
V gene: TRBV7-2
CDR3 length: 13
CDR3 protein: ASSPDRGRRGTQY

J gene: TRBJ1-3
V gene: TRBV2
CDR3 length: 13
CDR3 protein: ASSEVAGISNTIY

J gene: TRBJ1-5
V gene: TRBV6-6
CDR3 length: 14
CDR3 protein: ASSPAGYLSNQPQH

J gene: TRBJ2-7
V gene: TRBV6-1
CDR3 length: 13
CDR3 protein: ASSEGTGGSYEQY

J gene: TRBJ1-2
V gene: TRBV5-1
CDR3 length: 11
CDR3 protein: ASSLSVNYGYT

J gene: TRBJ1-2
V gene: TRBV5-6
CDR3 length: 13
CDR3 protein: ASRSQGGGPRGYT

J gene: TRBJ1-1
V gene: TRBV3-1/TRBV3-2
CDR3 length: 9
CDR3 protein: ASSQGALGL

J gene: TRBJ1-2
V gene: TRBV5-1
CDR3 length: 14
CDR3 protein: ASSPITGQGWYGYT

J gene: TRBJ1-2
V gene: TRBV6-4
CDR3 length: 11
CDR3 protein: APTTGWPSGYT